A selection of T cell receptor beta chains follows, all from one sample in a study of early T cells in non-severe SARS-CoV-2 infection. A single record per CDR3 protein comes from TCRdb applying MiXCR to the 5' RACE reads. The table has fewer than 35,000 distinct CDR3 sequences, roughly 6.6% seen once. The sequenced sample consisted of whole blood. These receptors originate from an adult who was a healthcare worker with PCR-confirmed SARS-CoV-2 infection or an uninfected control (not recorded which). Both conserved end residues are part of each CDR3. D genes are given only for firm matches. Expanded clones get a size class; other rows say once, few or many, or leave the size out.

>.|TRBV9|TRBJ1-6|few
CASSVEQALNSPLHF
TGTGCCAGCAGCGTAGAACAGGCCCTGAATTCACCCCTCCACTTT
>TRBD1|TRBV5-1|TRBJ2-4|many
CASKVGTEAKNIQYF
TGCGCCAGCAAAGTTGGGACAGAAGCCAAAAACATTCAGTACTTC
>TRBD2|TRBV28|TRBJ2-7|many
CASRSTLRLAGEVEQYF
TGTGCCAGCAGATCTACGCTCCGACTAGCGGGAGAGGTCGAGCAGTACTTC
>TRBD1|TRBV7-8|TRBJ2-1|many
CASSLGQGAQAGLNEQFF
TGTGCCAGCAGCTTAGGACAGGGGGCGCAAGCGGGACTGAATGAGCAGTTCTTC
>.|TRBV7-2|TRBJ2-1|many
CASSLDYSYNEQFF
TGTGCCAGCAGCTTAGATTACTCCTACAATGAGCAGTTCTTC
>TRBD2|TRBV20-1|TRBJ2-1|many
CSAREGSGRGNEQFF
TGCAGTGCTAGAGAAGGTAGCGGGAGGGGGAATGAGCAGTTCTTC
>.|TRBV3-2|TRBJ1-2|many
CASSQDLGGINYGYTF
TGTGCCAGCAGCCAAGATTTGGGGGGCATTAACTATGGCTACACCTTC
>.|TRBV5-8|TRBJ2-3|many
CASSFGGEWDTQYF
TGTGCCAGCAGCTTTGGAGGGGAATGGGATACGCAGTATTTT
>.|TRBV7-4|TRBJ1-1|.
CASSPQQQGGTEAFF
TGTGCCAGCAGCCCCCAGCAACAGGGCGGCACTGAAGCTTTCTTT
>.|TRBV6-5|TRBJ1-4|many
CASSYSGRFNEKLFF
TGTGCCAGCAGTTACTCGGGACGCTTTAATGAAAAACTGTTTTTT
>.|TRBV6-5|TRBJ1-4|.
CASRTKGHVNEKLFF
TGTGCCAGCAGAACTAAGGGACACGTTAATGAAAAACTGTTTTTT
>.|TRBV6-6|TRBJ1-1|many
CASSLLLTGNTEAFF
TGTGCCAGCAGTTTACTCCTGACAGGGAACACTGAAGCTTTCTTT
>TRBD2|TRBV20-1|TRBJ2-3|many
CSARSGTSFTDTQYF
TGCAGTGCTAGAAGCGGGACTAGCTTCACAGATACGCAGTATTTT
>.|TRBV7-6|TRBJ2-1|many
CASQGGDNEQFF
TGTGCCAGCCAGGGCGGAGACAATGAGCAGTTCTTC
>.|TRBV7-9|TRBJ2-4|few
CASSLLQGTLNIQYF
TGTGCCAGCAGCTTACTCCAGGGTACCCTAAACATTCAGTACTTC
>.|TRBV5-5|TRBJ2-1|many
CASSLGVDQGAYNEQFF
TGTGCCAGCAGCTTGGGCGTGGACCAGGGCGCCTACAATGAGCAGTTCTTC
>.|TRBV7-2|TRBJ2-1|many
CASRGTNEQFF
TGTGCCAGCCGGGGGACGAATGAGCAGTTCTTC
>.|TRBV4-3|TRBJ2-5|many
CASSQEPLGEGRQETQYF
TGCGCCAGCAGCCAAGAACCATTGGGAGAGGGAAGGCAAGAGACCCAGTACTTC
>.|TRBV24-1|TRBJ2-6|few
CATQGEGFGANVLTF
TGTGCCACCCAAGGGGAAGGGTTTGGGGCCAACGTCCTGACTTTC
>TRBD2|TRBV11-2|TRBJ2-1|medium-sized
CASSSGTSGRNEQFF
TGTGCCAGCAGCTCCGGGACTAGCGGGAGAAATGAGCAGTTCTTC
>TRBD2|TRBV7-2|TRBJ2-7|many
CASSLAAGTSGFSYEQYF
TGTGCCAGCAGCTTAGCGGCCGGGACTAGCGGGTTCTCCTACGAGCAGTACTTC
>.|TRBV5-1|TRBJ1-1|many
CASSWSGGGLEAFF
TGCGCCAGCAGCTGGAGTGGGGGAGGTCTTGAAGCTTTCTTT
>TRBD1|TRBV16|TRBJ1-1|.
CASSPSRTGGANTEAFF
TGTGCCAGCAGCCCCTCTAGGACAGGGGGCGCTAACACTGAAGCTTTCTTT
>TRBD1|TRBV6-5|TRBJ2-6|medium-sized
CASSLMGQRFPSGANVLTF
TGTGCCAGCAGTCTTATGGGACAGCGTTTTCCGTCCGGGGCCAACGTCCTGACTTTC
>.|TRBV14|TRBJ2-1|many
CASSQVVYNEQFF
TGTGCCAGCAGCCAAGTAGTGTACAATGAGCAGTTCTTC
>TRBD1|TRBV7-9|TRBJ1-2|many
CASSAGQGRYYGYTF
TGTGCCAGCAGCGCGGGACAGGGGAGGTACTATGGCTACACCTTC
>.|TRBV4-1|TRBJ1-1|many
CASSQGPRVGNTEAFF
TGCGCCAGCAGCCAAGGCCCGCGGGTCGGCAACACTGAAGCTTTCTTT
>.|TRBV5-1|TRBJ1-1|many
CASSLVQGSNTEAFF
TGCGCCAGCAGCTTGGTCCAGGGTTCGAACACTGAAGCTTTCTTT
>.|TRBV3-1|TRBJ1-1|many
CASSPQTGSITEAFF
TGTGCCAGCAGCCCCCAGACGGGGAGTATCACTGAAGCTTTCTTT
>TRBD2|TRBV6-2/TRBV6-3|TRBJ2-1|few
CASRPGPKTSGRAFYNEQFF
TGTGCCAGCAGACCCGGGCCGAAAACTAGCGGGAGGGCCTTCTACAATGAGCAGTTCTTC
>.|TRBV24-1|TRBJ2-3|many
CAAQDSTDTQYF
TGTGCCGCTCAGGACAGCACGGATACGCAGTATTTT
>TRBD2|TRBV5-1|TRBJ2-1|many
CASSQGTSGYNEQFF
TGCGCCAGCAGCCAGGGGACTAGCGGATACAATGAGCAGTTCTTC
>.|TRBV6-2/TRBV6-3|TRBJ2-3|many
CASALGSPTDTQYF
TGTGCCAGCGCGTTAGGATCTCCCACAGATACGCAGTATTTT
>.|TRBV6-1|TRBJ1-6|many
CASRTGRGDNSPLHF
TGTGCCAGCAGAACAGGACGGGGTGATAATTCACCCCTCCACTTT
>TRBD1|TRBV6-5|TRBJ2-3|many
CASSYGDRVTDTQYF
TGTGCCAGCAGTTACGGGGACAGGGTCACAGATACGCAGTATTTT
>TRBD1|TRBV3-1|TRBJ1-6|.
CAAQRQGNSPLHF
TGTGCCGCCCAGCGACAGGGAAATTCACCCCTCCACTTT
>TRBD1|TRBV7-6|TRBJ2-3|many
CASSPGDRVTDTQYF
TGTGCCAGCAGCCCGGGGGACAGGGTAACAGATACGCAGTATTTT
>.|TRBV2|TRBJ2-2|medium-sized
CASRNVGTTNTGELFF
TGTGCCAGCAGGAACGTGGGCACAACGAACACCGGGGAGCTGTTTTTT
>TRBD1|TRBV29-1|TRBJ2-1|many
CSVVQGASEQFF
TGCAGCGTGGTCCAGGGGGCTAGTGAGCAGTTCTTC
>.|TRBV18|TRBJ2-7|many
CASSPPAGYEQYF
TGTGCCAGCTCACCACCGGCCGGCTACGAGCAGTACTTC
>.|TRBV4-1|TRBJ2-7|.
CASSQELADGLYEQYF
TGCGCCAGCAGCCAAGAGCTTGCGGACGGTCTCTACGAGCAGTACTTC
>.|TRBV13|TRBJ1-1|many
CASSLVGGLMNTEAFF
TGTGCCAGCAGCTTAGTGGGTGGGCTCATGAACACTGAAGCTTTCTTT
>.|TRBV7-6|TRBJ2-6|many
CASSHRSGANVLTF
TGTGCCAGCAGCCACAGGTCTGGGGCCAACGTCCTGACTTTC
>TRBD1|TRBV2|TRBJ2-7|many
CASSDPLDRVGSLRQEQYF
TGTGCCAGCAGTGATCCCCTGGACAGGGTTGGCTCTCTAAGGCAAGAGCAGTACTTC
>.|TRBV5-5|TRBJ2-5|many
CASSFYRTELKTQYF
TGTGCCAGCAGCTTCTATCGGACGGAATTGAAGACCCAGTACTTC
>.|TRBV20-1|TRBJ1-6|many
CSASLHTGRNSPLHF
TGCAGTGCTAGTCTTCATACGGGACGGAATTCACCCCTCCACTTT
>TRBD1|TRBV19|TRBJ1-1|medium-sized
CASSSDRGRTEAFF
TGTGCCAGTAGTAGCGACAGGGGGCGGACTGAAGCTTTCTTT
>TRBD2|TRBV10-3|TRBJ2-3|few
CAISNIAGVADTQYF
TGTGCCATCAGCAATATAGCGGGAGTGGCAGATACGCAGTATTTT
>.|TRBV20-1|TRBJ1-1|.
CSASTALEAFF
TGCAGTGCTAGTACTGCCCTTGAAGCTTTCTTT